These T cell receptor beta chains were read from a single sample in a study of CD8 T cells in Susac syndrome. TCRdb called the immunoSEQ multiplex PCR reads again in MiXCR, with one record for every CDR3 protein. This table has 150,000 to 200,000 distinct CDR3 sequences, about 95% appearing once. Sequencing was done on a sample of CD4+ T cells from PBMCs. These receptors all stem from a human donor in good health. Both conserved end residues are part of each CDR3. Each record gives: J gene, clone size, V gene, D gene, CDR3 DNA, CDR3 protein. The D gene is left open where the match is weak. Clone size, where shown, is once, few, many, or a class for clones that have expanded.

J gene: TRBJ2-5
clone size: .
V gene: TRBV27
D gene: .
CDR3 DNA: TGTGCCAGCAGTCCCCGGGACACCCTTAGGGACCAGTACTTC
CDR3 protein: CASSPRDTLRDQYF

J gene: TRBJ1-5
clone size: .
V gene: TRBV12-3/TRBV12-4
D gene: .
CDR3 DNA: TGTGCCAGCGCCGGGTCTGACAGAAATCAGCCCCAGCATTTT
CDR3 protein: CASAGSDRNQPQHF

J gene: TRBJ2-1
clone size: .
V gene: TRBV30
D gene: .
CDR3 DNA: TGTGCCTGGAGTTTTGGTAGGTCCTACAATGAGCAGTTCTTC
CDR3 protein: CAWSFGRSYNEQFF

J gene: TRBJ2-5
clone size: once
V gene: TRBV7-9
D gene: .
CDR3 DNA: TGTGCCAGCAGCTGGGGGAGGTACCAAGAGACCCAGTACTTC
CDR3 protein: CASSWGRYQETQYF

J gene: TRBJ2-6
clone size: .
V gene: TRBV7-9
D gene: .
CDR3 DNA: TGTGCCAGCAGCTCCAGTCCTGGGGCCAACGTCCTGACTTTC
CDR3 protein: CASSSSPGANVLTF

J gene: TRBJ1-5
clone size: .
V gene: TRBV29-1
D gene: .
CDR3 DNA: TGCAGCGTCTCACCGGGGGGGGCGGGTAATAGCAATCAGCCCCAGCATTTT
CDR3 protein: CSVSPGGAGNSNQPQHF

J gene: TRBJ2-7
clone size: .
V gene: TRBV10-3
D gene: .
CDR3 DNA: TGTGCCATCAGTGAAGGCATCTACGAGCAGTACTTC
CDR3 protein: CAISEGIYEQYF

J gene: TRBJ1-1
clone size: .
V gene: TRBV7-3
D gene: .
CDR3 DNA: TGTGCCAGCAGGGCTATACGGGCAGCCGGGAACACTGAAGCTTTCTTT
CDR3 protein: CASRAIRAAGNTEAFF

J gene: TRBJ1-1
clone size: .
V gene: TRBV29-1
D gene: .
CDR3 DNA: TGCAGCGTTGTGATGAACACTGAAGCTTTCTTT
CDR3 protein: CSVVMNTEAFF

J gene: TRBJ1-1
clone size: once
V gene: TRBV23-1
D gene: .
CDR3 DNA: TGCGCCAGCAGTCAATGCCGGGACACTAAGATGAACACTGAAGCTTTCTTT
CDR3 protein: CASSQCRDTKMNTEAFF

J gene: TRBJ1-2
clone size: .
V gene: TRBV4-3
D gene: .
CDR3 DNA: TGCGCCAGCAGCCAAGACCCGACAGGCAGCACCTATGGCTACACCTTC
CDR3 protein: CASSQDPTGSTYGYTF

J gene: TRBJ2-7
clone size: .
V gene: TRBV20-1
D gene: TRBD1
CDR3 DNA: TGCAGTGCGGGACAGGGTTTATCCTACGAGCAGTACTTC
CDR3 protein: CSAGQGLSYEQYF

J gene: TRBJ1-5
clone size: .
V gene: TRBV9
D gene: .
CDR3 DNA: TGTGCCAGCAGTAGAACAGACAATCAGCCCCAGCATTTT
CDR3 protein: CASSRTDNQPQHF

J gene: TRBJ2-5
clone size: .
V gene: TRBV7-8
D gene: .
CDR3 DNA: TGTGCCAGCAGCCCGGCCCGGGGGTTCCAAGAGACCCAGTACTTC
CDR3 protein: CASSPARGFQETQYF

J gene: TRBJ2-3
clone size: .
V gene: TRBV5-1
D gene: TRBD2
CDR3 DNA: TGCGCCAGCAGCTCCGGGACTAGCGGTTACGGGAATACGCAGTATTTT
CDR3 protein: CASSSGTSGYGNTQYF

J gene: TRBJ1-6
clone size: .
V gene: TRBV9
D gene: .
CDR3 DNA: TGTGCCAGCAGCGTAGGGGCTGGGGTGAATAATTCACCCCTCCACTTT
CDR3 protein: CASSVGAGVNNSPLHF

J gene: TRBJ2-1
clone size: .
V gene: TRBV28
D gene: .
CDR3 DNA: TGTGCCAGCAGTTTTCAGTTGGGTGTCGCTGAGCAGTTCTTC
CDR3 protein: CASSFQLGVAEQFF

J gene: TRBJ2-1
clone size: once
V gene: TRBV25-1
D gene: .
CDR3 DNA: TGTGCCAGCAACGGACTTAGCTACAATGAGCAGTTCTTC
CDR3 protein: CASNGLSYNEQFF

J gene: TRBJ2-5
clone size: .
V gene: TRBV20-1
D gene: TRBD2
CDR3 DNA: TGCAGTGCTAGAGATTTCAGGGCGGGAGGGACCCAGTACTTC
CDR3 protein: CSARDFRAGGTQYF

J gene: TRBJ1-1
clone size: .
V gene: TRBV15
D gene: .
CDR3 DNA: TGTGCCACCAGCAGTCAGGGGAACACTGAAGCTTTCTTT
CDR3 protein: CATSSQGNTEAFF

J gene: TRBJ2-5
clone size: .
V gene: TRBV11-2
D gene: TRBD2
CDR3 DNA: TGTGCCAGCAGCTTAGAGTTCCTAGCGGGGCCCGGCTCGACCCAGTACTTC
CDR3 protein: CASSLEFLAGPGSTQYF

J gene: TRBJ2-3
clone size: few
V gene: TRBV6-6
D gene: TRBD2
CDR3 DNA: TGTGCCAGCTCTCCGGGGGGGTCTAGCACAGATACGCAGTATTTT
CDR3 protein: CASSPGGSSTDTQYF

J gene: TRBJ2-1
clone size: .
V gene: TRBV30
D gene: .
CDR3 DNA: TGTGCCTGGAGTGGCCTCCATTCCTACAATGAGCAGTTCTTC
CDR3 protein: CAWSGLHSYNEQFF

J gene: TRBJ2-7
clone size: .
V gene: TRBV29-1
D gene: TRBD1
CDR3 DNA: TGCAGCGCCAGAGGGACAGGGAGCTCCTACGAGCAGTACTTC
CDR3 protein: CSARGTGSSYEQYF

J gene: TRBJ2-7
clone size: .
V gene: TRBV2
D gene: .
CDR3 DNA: TGTGCCAGCGGCAGGGCCGAGCAGTACTTC
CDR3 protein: CASGRAEQYF

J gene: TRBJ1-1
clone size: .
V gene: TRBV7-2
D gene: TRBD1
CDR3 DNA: TGTGCCAGCAGGGGGGGGACGGGACAGCTTTACACTGAAGCTTTCTTT
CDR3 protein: CASRGGTGQLYTEAFF

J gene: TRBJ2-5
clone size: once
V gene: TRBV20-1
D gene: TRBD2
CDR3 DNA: TGCAGTGCTAGAATCCCGGGACTAGCAGAGACCCAGTACTTC
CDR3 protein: CSARIPGLAETQYF

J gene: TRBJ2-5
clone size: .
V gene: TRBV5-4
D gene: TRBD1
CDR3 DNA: TGTGCCAGCAGCTCCATACAGGGGGCCGGAGGAGAGACCCAGTACTTC
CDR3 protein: CASSSIQGAGGETQYF

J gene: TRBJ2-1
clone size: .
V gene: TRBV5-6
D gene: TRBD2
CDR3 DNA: TGTGCCAGCAGCTCTATTGGACTAGCGCAAAGGGAGCAGTTCTTC
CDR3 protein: CASSSIGLAQREQFF

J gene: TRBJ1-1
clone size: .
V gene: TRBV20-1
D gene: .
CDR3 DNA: TGCAGTGCTCTTGAGACGGTGAACACTGAAGCTTTCTTT
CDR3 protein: CSALETVNTEAFF

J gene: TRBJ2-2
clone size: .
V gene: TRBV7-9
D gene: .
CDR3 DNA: TGTGCCAGCAGCTTACGTTTAGGGCACGGGGAGCTGTTTTTT
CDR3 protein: CASSLRLGHGELFF

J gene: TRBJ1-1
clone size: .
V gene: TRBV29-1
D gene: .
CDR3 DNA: TGCAGCGCGGTTGAGGTCAGCCTCATGAACACTGAAGCTTTCTTT
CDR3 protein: CSAVEVSLMNTEAFF

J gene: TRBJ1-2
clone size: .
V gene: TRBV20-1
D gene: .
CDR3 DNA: TGCAGCGGCCAGATGGAGGGGAGCCACGGCTACACCTTC
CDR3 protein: CSGQMEGSHGYTF

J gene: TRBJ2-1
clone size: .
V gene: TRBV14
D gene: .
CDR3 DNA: TGTGCCAGCAGCCACCAAAATAGGTACGGCTACAATGAGCAGTTCTTC
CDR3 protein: CASSHQNRYGYNEQFF

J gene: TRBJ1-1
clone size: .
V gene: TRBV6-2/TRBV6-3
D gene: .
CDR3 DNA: TGTGCCAGCAAAATGGAGGGGAACACTGAAGCTTTCTTT
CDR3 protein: CASKMEGNTEAFF

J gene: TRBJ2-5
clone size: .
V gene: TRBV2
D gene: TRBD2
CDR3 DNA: TGTGCCAGCACGGGAAGGACTAGCGGGGAAGAGACCCAGTACTTC
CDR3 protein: CASTGRTSGEETQYF